These 27 T cell receptor beta chains originate from one sample sequenced in a study of T-cell reconstitution after alpha-beta-depleted transplantation in children. TCRbeta library construction was performed incorporating unique molecular identifiers. Using its own MiXCR run on the PCR reads, TCRdb lists one record per CDR3 protein. The sample includes about 110,000 distinct CDR3 sequences, around 10% seen only once; the top ten take over 8%. The sample consisted of PBMCs from the stem cell graft donor, taken from the stem cell graft. The receptors were sampled from a human donor who donated a stem cell graft to a child with acute lymphoblastic leukemia.

Here the CDR3 DNA reads TGTGCCAGCAGCTCCTGGGGCAATCAGCCCCAGCATTTT. Its protein product is CASSSWGNQPQHF. The chain couples TRBV5-8 to TRBJ1-5; D is unresolved. V was trimmed by 3 bases and J by 2 bases, leaving 6 bases between them. In germline, CDR1 is SGHTS, CDR2 YDEGEE. The CDR3 sequence is 13 residues long.

The chain recombines TRBV2 with TRBJ2-1, with 11 bases fitting TRBD2. This CDR3 contains 16 residues. CDR1 is SNHLY, CDR2 FYNNEI, per germline. The V segment lost 1 base and the J segment 8 bases; nucleotides outside the gene matches: 7. CDR3 protein: CASSEETASGGHEQFF. CDR3 DNA sequence: TGTGCCAGCAGTGAAGAAACGGCTAGCGGGGGGCATGAGCAGTTCTTC.

This clonotype showed up many times. V and J are TRBV18 and TRBJ2-7; no reliable D call. The CDR3 is 16 residues long. Trimming stripped 3 bases from V and 0 bases from J, with 15 bases between. The germline gives CDR1 KGHSH, CDR2 LQKENI. CDR3 coding DNA: TGTGCCAGCTCACCCGAAGGAAGTTGGGGCTCCTACGAGCAGTACTTC. This gives the protein CASSPEGSWGSYEQYF.

This clonotype came up many times. The chain links TRBV9 to TRBJ2-7; 7 bases map to TRBD1. The trim removed 4 bases at V and 6 bases at J, leaving 19 bases unmatched. The germline CDR1 and CDR2 sequences are SGDLS and YYNGEE. CDR3 length: 17 amino acids. This chain's CDR3 is CASSPTLGDRPSGEQYF. CDR3 bases: TGTGCCAGCAGCCCCACCCTAGGGGACAGACCCTCGGGCGAGCAGTACTTC.

This clonotype occurred many times. The chain links TRBV12-3 or TRBV12-4 to TRBJ2-5; tentatively, D is TRBD2 (5 bases). CDR3 size: 14 residues. Trimming took 4 bases from V and 5 from J, leaving 14 bases between them. CDR3 bases: TGTGCCAGCAGTTCCCGAGTGGGCGGGGAGACCCAGTACTTC. The encoded protein is CASSSRVGGETQYF.

This clonotype came up many times. This chain uses TRBV20-1 with TRBJ2-1; 10 bases align to TRBD2. V trimming: 3 bases; J trimming: 0 bases; junction bases outside the gene matches: 8. The CDR3 is 17 amino acids. Germline CDR1 is DFQATT and CDR2 is SNEGSKA (reference sequence). CDR3 DNA: TGCAGTGCTAGGTCGGTAGCGGGAGGAAACTCCTACAATGAGCAGTTCTTC. As protein: CSARSVAGGNSYNEQFF.

This clonotype was seen repeatedly, ten times or more. The chain uses TRBV12-3 or TRBV12-4 and TRBJ1-1; D is uncertain. Trimming shortened V by 1 base and J by 10 bases, and 13 bases separated the two germline ends. The CDR3 runs 13 residues. DNA for the CDR3: TGTGCCAGCAGTTTAGACGGGCAGTTCGTAGCTTTCTTT. Its translation is CASSLDGQFVAFF.

This clonotype was observed at least ten times. This chain uses TRBV12-3 or TRBV12-4 with TRBJ2-1; TRBD1 matches 10 bases. The CDR3 is made up of 15 amino acids. V dropped 6 bases and J dropped 5; count of bases not matched to a gene: 7. This chain's CDR3 is CASSPMGQGNNEQFF. As DNA, the CDR3 is TGTGCCAGCAGCCCGATGGGACAGGGGAACAATGAGCAGTTCTTC.

This clonotype was picked up a small number of times. This could be a read error, since a much larger clone is one nucleotide away. The chain has TRBV6-6 and TRBJ1-5; D remains ambiguous. Trimming removed 4 bases from V and 4 bases from J, with 8 bases in between. Per the germline V gene, CDR1 is MNHNY and CDR2 is SVGAGI (reference sequence). The CDR3 is 13 amino acids. In DNA, the CDR3 is TGTGCCAGCAGTTTCGAGAGAAATCAGCCCCAGCATTTT. Translation gives CASSFERNQPQHF.

The rearrangement uses TRBV2 and TRBJ2-3; TRBD2 agrees at 9 bases. The CDR3 is made up of 15 amino acids. Germline CDR1 and CDR2: SNHLY and FYNNEI. V lost 5 bases and J lost 4; bases outside the gene matches: 7. This CDR3 reads CASSNSGSGADTQYF. The CDR3 DNA follows: TGTGCCAGCAGTAATAGCGGGAGTGGCGCAGATACGCAGTATTTT.

This clonotype was detected ten times or more. This chain joins TRBV20-1 and TRBJ1-4; 7 bases line up with TRBD1. Germline V gene sequence: CDR1 DFQATT, CDR2 SNEGSKA (reference sequence). This CDR3 has 16 amino acids. The trim removed 0 bases at V and 4 bases at J, leaving 8 bases unmatched. The CDR3 DNA reads TGCAGTGCTAGAGATTTACAGACAGGGCATAATGAAAAACTGTTTTTT. It codes for CSARDLQTGHNEKLFF.

There are many counts of this clonotype. This chain joins TRBV27 and TRBJ2-7; 12 bases agree with TRBD2. This CDR3 is 15 amino acids long. J gave up 3 bases and V 4 bases, and 4 bases lay outside the gene matches. CDR1 MNHEY and CDR2 SMNVEV come from the germline V gene (reference sequence). The chain's CDR3 is CASSSRLAGDYEQYF. CDR3 sequence (DNA): TGTGCCAGCAGTTCGAGACTAGCGGGGGACTACGAGCAGTACTTC.

The table lists this clonotype with many counts. The J gene is TRBJ2-1, the V gene TRBV6-2 or TRBV6-3; D is ambiguous. The CDR3 length is 15 residues. V was shortened by 8 bases and J by 5 bases, with 19 bases between the two germline ends. Looked up from germline, CDR1 is MNHEY and CDR2 is SVGEGT. The CDR3, as DNA: TGTGCCAGCGGCTCTCAATACCGACTCAACAATGAGCAGTTCTTC. Amino acids: CASGSQYRLNNEQFF.

This clonotype was observed at least ten times. The rearrangement links TRBV4-2 to TRBJ1-4; unclear D gene. The germline V gene has CDR1 LGHNA and CDR2 YNFKEQ. There are 14 residues in the CDR3. Trimming took 3 bases from V and 11 from J, leaving 16 bases between them. CDR3 in amino acids: CASSHDKGIGKLFF. CDR3 nucleotide sequence: TGTGCCAGCAGCCATGATAAGGGAATTGGGAAACTGTTTTTT.

The rearrangement links TRBV30 to TRBJ2-7, with D possibly matching TRBD1 (5 bases). CDR1 is GTSNPN and CDR2 is SVGIG in the germline V gene (reference sequence). The CDR3 has 13 amino acids. The V and J ends lost 1 base and 3 bases respectively, with 10 bases between them. The CDR3 here is CAWSDTGFYEQYF. The CDR3 region has the DNA TGTGCCTGGAGTGACACAGGTTTCTACGAGCAGTACTTC.

This clonotype has a count of ten or more. This chain uses TRBV5-1 with TRBJ1-3, with 7 bases lining up with TRBD1. The CDR3 has 14 amino acids. Per germline, CDR1 SGHRS and CDR2 YFSETQ. Unmatched junction bases numbered 4, after V lost 4 bases and J lost 3 bases. CDR3 sequence: CASSNTGDGNTIYF. CDR3 bases: TGCGCCAGCAGCAACACAGGGGATGGAAACACCATATATTTT.

This clonotype was detected many times. CDR3 DNA sequence: TGCAGTGCTACCCCCCCGGGACTAGCCTACGAGCAGTACTTC. This gives the protein CSATPPGLAYEQYF. V is TRBV20-1 and J is TRBJ2-7, with TRBD2 matching 8 bases. The V segment lost 4 bases and the J segment 2 bases; nucleotides outside the gene matches: 7. This CDR3 spans 14 amino acids. Germline CDR1 reads DFQATT; CDR2 reads SNEGSKA (reference sequence).

This clonotype showed up many times. The chain combines TRBV5-1 with TRBJ1-2; TRBD1 matches at 7 bases. This CDR3 region has 16 residues. Germline CDR1 is SGHRS and CDR2 is YFSETQ. V trimming: 0 bases; J trimming: 0 bases; junction bases outside the gene matches: 5. CDR3 residues: CASSLGGQASNYGYTF. CDR3 coding DNA: TGCGCCAGCAGCTTGGGTGGACAGGCTTCTAACTATGGCTACACCTTC.

This clonotype was detected many times. The chain is built from TRBV10-3 and TRBJ1-5; D perhaps matches TRBD1 (6 bases). CDR1 is ENHRY, CDR2 SYGVKD, per germline. The CDR3 totals 20 residues. V dropped 3 bases and J dropped 7 bases, with 31 bases sitting between them. CDR3 coding DNA: TGTGCCATCAGTGATTGGGGGCTCGATGGGAGGCAGGGCGTCGGACAGCCCCAGCATTTT. Protein product: CAISDWGLDGRQGVGQPQHF.

This clonotype has ten or more counts. The gene calls are TRBV20-1 and TRBJ2-6, with a possible D match to TRBD1 (6 bases). The CDR3 length is 16 residues. Germline CDR1 DFQATT, CDR2 SNEGSKA (reference sequence). V dropped 5 bases and J dropped 2 bases, with 16 bases sitting between them. The CDR3 DNA follows: TGCAGTGCTTCCCCTACAGGGTTGGCTGGGGCCAACGTCCTGACTTTC. Translated, it gives CSASPTGLAGANVLTF.

This clonotype appeared many times. The chain has TRBV18 and TRBJ2-2; D unclear. Per germline, CDR1 KGHSH and CDR2 LQKENI. V lost 0 bases to trimming and J lost 2 bases, with 7 bases between them. CDR3 length: 15 amino acids. The DNA of the CDR3 is TGTGCCAGCTCACCACCGGGATCAAACACCGGGGAGCTGTTTTTT. This sequence encodes CASSPPGSNTGELFF. The whole variable domain, remainder taken from reference TRBV18 and TRBJ2-2, is NAGVMQNPRHLVRRRGQEARLRCSPMKGHSHVYWYRQLPEEGLKFMVYLQKENIIDESGMPKERFSAEFPKEGPSILRIQQVVRGDSAAYFCASSPPGSNTGELFFGEGSRLTVL.

The sample holds many counts of this clonotype. V usage is TRBV5-1 and J usage is TRBJ1-4; no reliable D call. The V end lost 1 base, the J end lost 6 bases, and 10 bases lay between the germline ends. CDR3 length: 14 amino acids. The V gene's germline CDR1 is SGHRS and CDR2 YFSETQ. Here the CDR3 DNA reads TGCGCCAGCAGCTTGTGGGGTGTTGATGAAAAACTGTTTTTT. Translation gives CASSLWGVDEKLFF.

The table lists this clonotype with many counts. The gene calls are TRBV11-2 and TRBJ2-5; D perhaps matches TRBD1 (6 bases). The CDR3 consists of 17 residues. Germline assignment: CDR1 SGHAT and CDR2 FQNNGV. Trimming stripped 6 bases from V and 2 bases from J, with 22 bases between. CDR3 nucleotide sequence: TGTGCCAGCAGTCCAGTGGGGGACACCAGGGGACAAGAGACCCAGTACTTC. It translates to CASSPVGDTRGQETQYF.

The sample holds many counts of this clonotype. The chain carries TRBV7-9 and TRBJ2-5; D call uncertain. This CDR3 contains 12 residues. Per the germline V gene, CDR1 is SEHNR and CDR2 is FQNEAQ (reference sequence). V dropped 2 bases and J dropped 3 bases, with 4 bases sitting between them. CDR3 region: CASSLIEETQYF. The DNA for the CDR3 is TGTGCCAGCAGCTTAATAGAAGAGACCCAGTACTTC. The variable domain in full, with the rest retrieved from reference TRBV7-9 and TRBJ2-5, is DTGVSQNPRHKITKRGQNVTFRCDPISEHNRLYWYRQTLGQGPEFLTYFQNEAQLEKSRLLSDRFSAERPKGSFSTLEIQRTEQGDSAMYLCASSLIEETQYFGPGTRLLVL.

This clonotype was observed at least ten times. One junction end disagrees with the germline gene, perhaps due to a read error. The rearrangement joins TRBV4-3 to TRBJ1-2, with D unresolved. Germline lookup yields CDR1 LGHNA and CDR2 YSLEER. This CDR3 contains 16 residues. As DNA, the CDR3 is TGCGCCAGCAGCCAAGATATATTTAAGACTAACTATGCCTACACCTTC. As protein: CASSQDIFKTNYAYTF.

This clonotype was seen repeatedly, ten times or more. The V gene is TRBV4-3, the J gene TRBJ2-7; D is uncertain. Trimming removed 0 bases from V and 7 bases from J, with 10 bases in between. The germline V gene encodes CDR1 LGHNA and CDR2 YSLEER. The CDR3 loop spans 13 amino acids. CDR3 sequence (DNA): TGCGCCAGCAGCCAAGATCTCCAAGTAGAGCAGTACTTC. It translates to CASSQDLQVEQYF.

A remark on this clonotype: One base away lies a much larger clone, so this may be a sequencing read error. The rearrangement joins TRBV9 to TRBJ2-7; the D gene is possibly TRBD1 (6 bases). This CDR3 is built from 14 residues. Germline lookup yields CDR1 SGDLS and CDR2 YYNGEE. The CDR3 sequence is CASSVGDNSYQQYF. The DNA for the CDR3 is TGTGCCAGCAGCGTTGGGGACAACTCCTACCAGCAGTACTTC.